This record covers a single TCR beta chain. The data belong to a study of T cells after yellow fever vaccination. TCRdb reprocessed the 5' RACE reads with MiXCR, giving one entry per CDR3 protein. This sample has about 230,000 distinct CDR3 sequences, with approximately 6.3% found just once. The CDR3 is 15 amino acids. This sequence was found in a man between 25 and 39 years old who received the YFV17D yellow fever vaccine. The chain is built from TRBV21-1 and TRBJ2-7; the table's D call of TRBD1 was not tested on the DNA. TRBV21-1 is tagged as a pseudogene. The sequencing here drew on CD4+ T cells sorted from PBMCs, taken on the day of the yellow fever booster vaccination. CDR3 in amino acids: CASVGTVRRNYEQYF. CDR3 DNA sequence: TGTGCCAGCGTTGGGACAGTCAGGAGAAACTACGAGCAGTACTTC.